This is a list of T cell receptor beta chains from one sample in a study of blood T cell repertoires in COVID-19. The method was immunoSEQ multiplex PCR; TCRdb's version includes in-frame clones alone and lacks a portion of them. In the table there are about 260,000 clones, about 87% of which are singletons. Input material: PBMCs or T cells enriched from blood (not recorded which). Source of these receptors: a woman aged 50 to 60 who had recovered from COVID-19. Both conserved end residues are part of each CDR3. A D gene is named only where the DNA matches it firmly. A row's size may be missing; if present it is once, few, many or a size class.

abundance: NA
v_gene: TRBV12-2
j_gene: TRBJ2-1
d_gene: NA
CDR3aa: CASRLETRRGSYNEQFF
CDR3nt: TGTGCAAGTCGCTTAGAAACCCGCAGGGGCTCCTACAATGAGCAGTTCTTC

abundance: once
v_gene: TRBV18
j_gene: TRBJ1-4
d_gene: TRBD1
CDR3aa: CASSRLQGSGGKLFF
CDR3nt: TGTGCCAGCTCACGGCTACAGGGGTCTGGAGGAAAACTGTTTTTT

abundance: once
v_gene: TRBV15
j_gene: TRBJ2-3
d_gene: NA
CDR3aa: CATSDRQDPTDTQYF
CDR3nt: TGTGCCACCAGCGACCGACAGGACCCAACAGATACGCAGTATTTT

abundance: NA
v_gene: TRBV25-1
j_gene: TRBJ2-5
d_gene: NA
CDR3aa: CASSELYPLRGQETQYF
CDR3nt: TGTGCCAGCAGTGAATTGTACCCTCTCAGGGGCCAAGAGACCCAGTACTTC

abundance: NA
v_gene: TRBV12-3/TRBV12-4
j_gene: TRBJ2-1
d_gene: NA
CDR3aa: CASSQLEGNEQFF
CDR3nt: TGTGCCAGCAGCCAACTAGAAGGAAATGAGCAGTTCTTC

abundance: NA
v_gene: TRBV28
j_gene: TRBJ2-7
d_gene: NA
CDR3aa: CASRRSTTVSYEQYF
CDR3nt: TGTGCCAGCCGACGGTCTACGACAGTCAGCTACGAGCAGTACTTC

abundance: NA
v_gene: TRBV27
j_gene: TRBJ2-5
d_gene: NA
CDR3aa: CASSLGGGSETQYF
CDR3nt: TGTGCCAGCAGTTTAGGGGGGGGCTCTGAGACCCAGTACTTC

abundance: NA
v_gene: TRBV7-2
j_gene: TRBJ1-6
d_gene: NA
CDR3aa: CASSPPTGNGSPLHF
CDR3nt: TGTGCCAGCAGCCCGCCAACAGGGAATGGGTCACCCCTCCACTTT

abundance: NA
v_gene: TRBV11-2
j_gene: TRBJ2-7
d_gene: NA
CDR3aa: CASSPLTGKRVYEQYF
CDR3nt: TGTGCCAGCAGCCCACTGACCGGGAAGAGGGTCTACGAGCAGTACTTC

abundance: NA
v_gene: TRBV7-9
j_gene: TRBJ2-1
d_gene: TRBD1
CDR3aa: CASSPDRGRGNEQFF
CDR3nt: TGTGCCAGCAGCCCCGACAGGGGGCGTGGGAATGAGCAGTTCTTC

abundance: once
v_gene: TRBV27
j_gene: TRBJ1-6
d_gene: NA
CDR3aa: CASSLGGSSYNSPLHF
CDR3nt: TGTGCCAGCAGTTTAGGGGGGAGCTCCTATAATTCACCCCTCCACTTT

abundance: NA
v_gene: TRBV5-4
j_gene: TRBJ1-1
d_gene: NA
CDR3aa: CASSLATANTEAFF
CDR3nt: TGTGCCAGCAGCTTGGCGACAGCGAACACTGAAGCTTTCTTT

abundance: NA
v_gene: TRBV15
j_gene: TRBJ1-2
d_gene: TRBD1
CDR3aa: CATSRTGAYGYTF
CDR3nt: TGTGCCACCAGCAGGACAGGGGCCTATGGCTACACCTTC

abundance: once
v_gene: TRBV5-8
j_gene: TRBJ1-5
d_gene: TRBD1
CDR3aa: CASSGRTGPSQPQHF
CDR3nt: TGTGCCAGCAGCGGCAGGACAGGGCCGAGCCAGCCCCAGCATTTT

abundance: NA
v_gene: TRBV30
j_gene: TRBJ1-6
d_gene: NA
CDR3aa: CAWSVGGPDNSPLHF
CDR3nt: TGTGCCTGGAGTGTTGGGGGCCCAGATAATTCACCCCTCCACTTT